This is a list of T cell receptor beta chains from one sample in a study of blood T cell repertoires in COVID-19. The table came from immunoSEQ multiplex PCR; TCRdb's copy has only in-frame clones and leaves some out. The table records some 260,000 clones, approximately 86% of them present only once. The source material was peripheral blood. These receptors were obtained from a woman younger than 30 with acute or convalescent COVID-19. Each CDR3 is given with its conserved first and last residue. The D gene is left open where the match is weak. Clone sizes are given selectively: once, few, many, or a class where the clone is expanded.

d_gene: TRBD1; abundance: .; j_gene: TRBJ2-7; v_gene: TRBV5-5; CDR3aa: CASRRTGGEQYF; CDR3nt: TGTGCCAGCAGACGAACAGGGGGCGAGCAGTACTTC
d_gene: .; abundance: .; j_gene: TRBJ2-2; v_gene: TRBV9; CDR3aa: CASASIVGGNTGELFF; CDR3nt: TGTGCCAGCGCCTCTATTGTAGGGGGAAACACCGGGGAGCTGTTTTTT
d_gene: .; abundance: .; j_gene: TRBJ1-1; v_gene: TRBV7-2; CDR3aa: CASSPAGGFLEAFF; CDR3nt: TGTGCCAGCAGCCCCGCCGGAGGGTTCCTTGAAGCTTTCTTT
d_gene: TRBD2; abundance: once; j_gene: TRBJ2-2; v_gene: TRBV6-2/TRBV6-3; CDR3aa: CASSYSGGRAVGELFF; CDR3nt: TGTGCCAGCAGTTACTCTGGCGGGAGGGCCGTCGGGGAGCTGTTTTTT
d_gene: TRBD2; abundance: .; j_gene: TRBJ2-7; v_gene: TRBV10-3; CDR3aa: CAISESRGGPSEQYF; CDR3nt: TGTGCCATCAGTGAGTCGCGGGGAGGGCCGTCCGAGCAGTACTTC
d_gene: .; abundance: .; j_gene: TRBJ2-7; v_gene: TRBV5-4; CDR3aa: CASSFDRSYEQYF; CDR3nt: TGTGCCAGCAGCTTTGACAGGTCCTACGAGCAGTACTTC
d_gene: TRBD1; abundance: .; j_gene: TRBJ1-6; v_gene: TRBV28; CDR3aa: CASSSGTGIRYSPLHF; CDR3nt: TGTGCCAGCAGTTCCGGGACAGGGATTAGGTATTCACCCCTCCACTTT
d_gene: TRBD2; abundance: .; j_gene: TRBJ2-1; v_gene: TRBV13; CDR3aa: CASSLSGLAGSGEQFF; CDR3nt: TGTGCCAGCAGCTTAAGTGGACTAGCGGGATCTGGTGAGCAGTTCTTC
d_gene: TRBD1; abundance: .; j_gene: TRBJ2-1; v_gene: TRBV5-6; CDR3aa: CASSQWDRDYNEQFF; CDR3nt: TGTGCCAGCAGCCAATGGGACAGGGATTACAATGAGCAGTTCTTC
d_gene: TRBD2; abundance: .; j_gene: TRBJ2-7; v_gene: TRBV12-3/TRBV12-4; CDR3aa: CASRASGTYEQYF; CDR3nt: TGTGCCAGCAGGGCTAGCGGAACCTACGAGCAGTACTTC
d_gene: .; abundance: .; j_gene: TRBJ1-1; v_gene: TRBV2; CDR3aa: CASSEQGMNTEAFF; CDR3nt: TGTGCCAGCAGTGAACAGGGTATGAACACTGAAGCTTTCTTT
d_gene: .; abundance: .; j_gene: TRBJ2-7; v_gene: TRBV19; CDR3aa: CASSIDYGEQYF; CDR3nt: TGTGCCAGTAGTATAGATTACGGCGAGCAGTACTTC
d_gene: TRBD1; abundance: .; j_gene: TRBJ2-7; v_gene: TRBV14; CDR3aa: CASSPRDRVKGQYF; CDR3nt: TGTGCCAGCAGCCCCCGGGACAGGGTTAAGGGGCAGTACTTC
d_gene: .; abundance: .; j_gene: TRBJ2-1; v_gene: TRBV4-1; CDR3aa: CASSQADTSYNEQFF; CDR3nt: TGCGCCAGCAGCCAAGCGGACACCTCCTACAATGAGCAGTTCTTC
d_gene: .; abundance: .; j_gene: TRBJ1-2; v_gene: TRBV19; CDR3aa: CASSIYKSGYTF; CDR3nt: TGTGCCAGTAGTATTTATAAATCTGGCTACACCTTC
d_gene: TRBD2; abundance: few; j_gene: TRBJ2-2; v_gene: TRBV6-5; CDR3aa: CATSGRARTGELFF; CDR3nt: TGTGCCACTAGCGGGAGGGCCCGCACCGGGGAGCTGTTTTTT
d_gene: TRBD2; abundance: many; j_gene: TRBJ2-1; v_gene: TRBV5-4; CDR3aa: CASTLAGEGYNEQFF; CDR3nt: TGTGCCAGCACCCTAGCGGGAGAGGGTTACAATGAGCAGTTCTTC
d_gene: TRBD1; abundance: once; j_gene: TRBJ1-5; v_gene: TRBV10-3; CDR3aa: CAISDGTVYSNQPQHF; CDR3nt: TGTGCCATCAGTGACGGGACAGTATATAGCAATCAGCCCCAGCATTTT
d_gene: .; abundance: .; j_gene: TRBJ2-2; v_gene: TRBV7-8; CDR3aa: CASSLALGLPNTGELFF; CDR3nt: TGTGCCAGCAGCTTAGCGCTCGGACTGCCCAACACCGGGGAGCTGTTTTTT
d_gene: TRBD1; abundance: .; j_gene: TRBJ2-3; v_gene: TRBV6-5; CDR3aa: CASRAPGQDLNTQYF; CDR3nt: TGTGCCAGCAGAGCCCCGGGACAGGACCTAAATACGCAGTATTTT
d_gene: .; abundance: .; j_gene: TRBJ2-4; v_gene: TRBV4-3; CDR3aa: CASSQSSEKNIQYF; CDR3nt: TGCGCCAGCAGCCAATCTAGCGAAAAAAACATTCAGTACTTC
d_gene: .; abundance: few; j_gene: TRBJ2-7; v_gene: TRBV19; CDR3aa: CASSWGASYEQYF; CDR3nt: TGTGCCAGTAGTTGGGGAGCCTCCTACGAGCAGTACTTC
d_gene: TRBD2; abundance: few; j_gene: TRBJ2-5; v_gene: TRBV5-4; CDR3aa: CASSRDYPETQYF; CDR3nt: TGTGCCAGCAGCCGGGACTACCCAGAGACCCAGTACTTC
d_gene: TRBD1; abundance: .; j_gene: TRBJ1-2; v_gene: TRBV15; CDR3aa: CATSRAGTGYDGYTF; CDR3nt: TGTGCCACCAGCAGAGCCGGGACAGGGTACGATGGCTACACCTTC
d_gene: TRBD1; abundance: .; j_gene: TRBJ2-7; v_gene: TRBV19; CDR3aa: CASSTWDRANEQYF; CDR3nt: TGTGCCAGTAGTACGTGGGACAGGGCGAACGAGCAGTACTTC
d_gene: .; abundance: .; j_gene: TRBJ1-2; v_gene: TRBV11-2; CDR3aa: CASSSPGPLVNGYTF; CDR3nt: TGTGCCAGCAGCTCACCTGGCCCCCTGGTGAATGGCTACACCTTC
d_gene: .; abundance: .; j_gene: TRBJ2-5; v_gene: TRBV7-2; CDR3aa: CASSPRIQETQYF; CDR3nt: TGTGCCAGCAGCCCGCGGATCCAAGAGACCCAGTACTTC
d_gene: TRBD1; abundance: .; j_gene: TRBJ1-2; v_gene: TRBV5-5; CDR3aa: CASSLAGTGTYGYTF; CDR3nt: TGTGCCAGCAGCTTGGCAGGGACAGGGACCTATGGCTACACCTTC